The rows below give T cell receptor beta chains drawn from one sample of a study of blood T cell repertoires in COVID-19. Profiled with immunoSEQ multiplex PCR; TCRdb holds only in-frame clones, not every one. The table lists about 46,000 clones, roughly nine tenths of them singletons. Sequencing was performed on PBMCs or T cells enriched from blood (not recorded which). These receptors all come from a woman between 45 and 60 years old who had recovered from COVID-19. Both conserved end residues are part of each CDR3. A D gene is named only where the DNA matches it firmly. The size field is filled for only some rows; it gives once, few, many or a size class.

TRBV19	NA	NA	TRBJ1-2	TGTGCCAGTAGTATAACGGTGAACTATGGCTACACCTTC	CASSITVNYGYTF
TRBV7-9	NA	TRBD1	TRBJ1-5	TGTGCCAGCAGCCAGGGGGCCCTACCTAGTCAGCCCCAGCATTTT	CASSQGALPSQPQHF
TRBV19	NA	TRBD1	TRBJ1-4	TGTGCCAGTAGTATCCGGACAGGGGGCGGAGGGAGTGAAAAACTGTTTTTT	CASSIRTGGGGSEKLFF
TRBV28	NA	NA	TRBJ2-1	TGTGCCAGCAGTTGGGGGGGGGCGAATGAGCAGTTCTTC	CASSWGGANEQFF
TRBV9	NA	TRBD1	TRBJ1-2	TGTGCCAGCAGCGGATTCCAGGGGGTAGACTATGGCTACACCTTC	CASSGFQGVDYGYTF
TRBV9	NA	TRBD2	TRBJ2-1	TGTGCCAGCAGCGCGTCCGGAGCTAGCGGAAAAAGACGCTACAATGAGCAGTTCTTC	CASSASGASGKRRYNEQFF
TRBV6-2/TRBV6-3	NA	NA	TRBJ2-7	TGTGCCAGCAGTTCCGTGGAGAACTCCTACGAGCAGTACTTC	CASSSVENSYEQYF
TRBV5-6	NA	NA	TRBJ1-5	TGTGCCAGCAGATTTTGGGGGGGGGACCAGCCCCAGCATTTT	CASRFWGGDQPQHF
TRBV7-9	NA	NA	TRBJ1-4	TGTGCCAGCAGCTTAGGAGGGAACGGGGAAAAACTGTTTTTT	CASSLGGNGEKLFF
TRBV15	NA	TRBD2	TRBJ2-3	TGTGCCACCAGCAGAGCTAGCGGGGGGGTTCTGTCCTCGCAGTATTTT	CATSRASGGVLSSQYF
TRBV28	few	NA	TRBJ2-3	TGTGCCAGCAGTTCTCTCACAGATACGCAGTATTTT	CASSSLTDTQYF
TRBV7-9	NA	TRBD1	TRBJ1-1	TGTGCCAGCAGCTTCACAGGGGGCACTGAAGCTTTCTTT	CASSFTGGTEAFF
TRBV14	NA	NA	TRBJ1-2	TGTGCCAGCAGCCAAGACGTTCCCGGTATTGGCTACACCTTC	CASSQDVPGIGYTF
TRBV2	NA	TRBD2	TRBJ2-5	TGTGCCAGCAGTGAGCGGGACTACGGGGTGGAGACCCAGTACTTC	CASSERDYGVETQYF
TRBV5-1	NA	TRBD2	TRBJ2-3	TGCGCCAGCAGCTTCGGGAGGGCGAGCACAGATACGCAGTATTTT	CASSFGRASTDTQYF
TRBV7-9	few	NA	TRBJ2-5	TGTGCCAGCAGCCAGAGGAGGGGAGAAAGAGAGACCCAGTACTTC	CASSQRRGERETQYF
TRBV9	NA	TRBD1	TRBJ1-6	TGTGCCAGCAGCGTAGCTCGGACAGGGAATTCACCCCTCCACTTT	CASSVARTGNSPLHF
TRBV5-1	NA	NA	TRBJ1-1	TGCGCCAGCAGCTTCAGGGGGAACACTGAAGCTTTCTTT	CASSFRGNTEAFF
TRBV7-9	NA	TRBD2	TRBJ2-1	TGTGCCAGCAGGACAGCGGGAGGGGCTTTGGGTGAGCAGTTCTTC	CASRTAGGALGEQFF
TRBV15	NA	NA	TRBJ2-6	TGTGCCACCAGCAGAGACGGCGGTACTGGGGCCAACGTCCTGACTTTC	CATSRDGGTGANVLTF
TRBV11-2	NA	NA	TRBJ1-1	TGTGCCAGCAGCTTAGTAGAGAAGGAAGCTTTCTTT	CASSLVEKEAFF
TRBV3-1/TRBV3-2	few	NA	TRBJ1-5	TGTGCCAGCAGCCAAGATCGTTTCCGGGAAGGTCAGCCCCAGCATTTT	CASSQDRFREGQPQHF
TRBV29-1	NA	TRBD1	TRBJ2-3	TGCAGCGTTGGCGGTGTCAGGGGGATTGGGGCAGATACGCAGTATTTT	CSVGGVRGIGADTQYF
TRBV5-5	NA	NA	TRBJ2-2	TGTGCCAGCAGCTTCGGGGCGAACACCGGGGAGCTGTTTTTT	CASSFGANTGELFF
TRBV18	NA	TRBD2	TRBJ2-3	TGTGCCAGCTCACCACGCGGTAGCGGGACCACAGATACGCAGTATTTT	CASSPRGSGTTDTQYF
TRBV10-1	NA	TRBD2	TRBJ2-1	TGCGCCAGCAGTGGGAACGCTCTAGCGGGAGCCTACAATGAGCAGTTCTTC	CASSGNALAGAYNEQFF
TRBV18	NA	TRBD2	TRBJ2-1	TGTGCCAGCTCACCGGGCGGGGGGGCCTTCCGGTTCTTC	CASSPGGGAFRFF
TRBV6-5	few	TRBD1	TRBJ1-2	TGTGCCAGCGCCAGGGACAGGGGGGATGGCTACACCTTC	CASARDRGDGYTF
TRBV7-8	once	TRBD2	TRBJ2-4	TGTGCCAGCAGCTTAGCGGGGGGGAAAAACATTCAGTACTTC	CASSLAGGKNIQYF
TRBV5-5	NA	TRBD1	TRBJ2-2	TGTGCCAGCAGCGCTCCAGGGGGCAAAGGGGAGCTGTTTTTT	CASSAPGGKGELFF
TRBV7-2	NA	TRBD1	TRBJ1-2	TGTGCCAGCAGCCCCGGACAGGGATGGCATGGCTACACCTTC	CASSPGQGWHGYTF
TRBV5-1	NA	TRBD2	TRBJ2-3	TGCGCCAGCAGTGAAGGTAATAGCGGGAGGTCAGATACGCAGTATTTT	CASSEGNSGRSDTQYF
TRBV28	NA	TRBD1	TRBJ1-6	TGTGCCAGCAGTGCCTCGGGACAGGGGTTTGGTGGGTCACCCCTCCACTTT	CASSASGQGFGGSPLHF
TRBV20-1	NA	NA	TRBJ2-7	TGCAGTGCTAGTACGGCCGGGAGCTCCTACGAGCAGTACTTC	CSASTAGSSYEQYF
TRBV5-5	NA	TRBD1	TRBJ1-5	TGTGCCAGCAGCTTGGCGGGACAGGGGCATCAGCCCCAGCATTTT	CASSLAGQGHQPQHF
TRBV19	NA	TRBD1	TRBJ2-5	TGTGCCAGTAATCCCCCGGGACAGCAAGAGACCCAGTACTTC	CASNPPGQQETQYF
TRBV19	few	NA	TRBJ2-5	TGTGCCAGTAGTAGGACAGAATCTCAAGAGACCCAGTACTTC	CASSRTESQETQYF
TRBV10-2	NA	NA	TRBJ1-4	TGCGCCAGCAGTGATGTCCAACTAAGGGAAAAACTGTTTTTT	CASSDVQLREKLFF
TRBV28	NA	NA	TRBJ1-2	TGTGCCAGCAGTTCATCCCCAGGGAACTATGGCTACACCTTC	CASSSSPGNYGYTF
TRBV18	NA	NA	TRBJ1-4	TGTGCCAGCCAAATCGGAAGGGGTGAAAAACTGTTTTTT	CASQIGRGEKLFF
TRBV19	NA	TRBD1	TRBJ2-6	TGTGCCAGTAACAGGGACAGGGCTGGGGCCAACGTCCTGACTTTC	CASNRDRAGANVLTF